This T cell receptor (beta chain) was observed in a study of T cell responses to AZD1222 COVID-19 vaccine. Study-level results: Possibly, clonal diversity was underestimated; donors were largely white British and included more females. Baseline seropositives among AZD1222 recipients totaled only 5 to 7.

Measured with immunoSEQ multiplex PCR; TCRdb has only the in-frame clones, and not every one. This table has about 140,000 clones, 88% appearing once. The V gene's germline CDR1 is SGHAT and CDR2 FQNNGV. This CDR3 has 14 amino acids. V dropped 4 bases and J dropped 3 bases, with 12 bases sitting between them. Note on this clone: The antigen remains undetermined.

This specimen consisted of peripheral blood, obtained 28 days after the second AZD1222 dose. The chain uses TRBV11-2 and TRBJ1-2; D is unresolved. The clonotype originates from an adult who received the AZD1222 COVID-19 vaccine. The CDR3 DNA follows: TGTGCCAGCAGCTACTTGATAAACGACTATGGCTACACCTTC. The encoded protein is CASSYLINDYGYTF.